These 30 T cell receptor gamma chains came from one sample sequenced in a study of gamma-delta chains in newborns, infants, children. TCRdb re-processed the reads using CATT. The sample carries about 1,700 gamma-chain clones, around 12% recorded once. The sample was blood. All receptors come from a child who was a newborn, infant or young child, either healthy, febrile or measles-vaccinated (not recorded which).

The J segment was not called; the V segment is TRGV9. Germline V gene sequence: CDR1 GITISATS, CDR2 ISYDGTV (reference sequence). This CDR3 is built from 11 residues. As DNA, the CDR3 is TGTGCCTTGTGGGAGGGCAGAAACAAACTATTT. It translates to CALWEGRNKLF.

This clone was seen only a few times. Given a much more abundant clone one base away, this may be a read error. This chain links TRGV9 with TRGJP. The germline CDR1 and CDR2 sequences are GITISATS and ISYDGTV (reference sequence). The CDR3 is 14 residues long. The CDR3 region has the DNA TGTGCCTTGCGGGAAGAGTTGGGCAAAAAAATCAAGGTATTT. As protein: CALREELGKKIKVF.

Only a few counts were recorded for this clone. The chain carries TRGV9 and TRGJP. This CDR3 spans 17 amino acids. The trim removed 0 bases at V and 9 bases at J, leaving 8 bases unmatched. CDR1 GITISATS and CDR2 ISYDGTV come from the germline V gene (reference sequence). This CDR3 is CALWEVQGVLGKKIKVF. CDR3 DNA: TGTGCCTTGTGGGAGGTGCAAGGGGTGTTGGGCAAAAAAATCAAGGTATTT.

Notes on this clone: A read error may account for a junction end that differs from germline. The chain couples TRGV9 to TRGJP. Germline-derived CDR1 and CDR2 are GITISATS and ISYDGTV (reference sequence). This CDR3 comprises 16 residues. In nucleotides, the CDR3 is TGTGCCTTGTGGGAGGTGCAAAGGGTTGGCAAAAAAATCAAGGTGTTT. It specifies CALWEVQRVGKKIKVF.

The chain links TRGV9 to TRGJP. Germline lookup yields CDR1 GITISATS and CDR2 ISYDGTV (reference sequence). With V trimmed by 3 bases and J by 6 bases, 11 bases remained unmatched. The CDR3 consists of 18 residues. DNA of the CDR3: TGTGCCTTGTGGGAGCCCGGGCGACCAGAGTTGGGCAAAAAAATCAAGGTATTT. Protein product: CALWEPGRPELGKKIKVF.

This clone turned up a few times. Just one base apart from a much larger clone, this may be a read error. CDR3 amino acids: CALWEAKELGKKIKVF. The CDR3 DNA sequence: TGTGCCTTGTGGGAGGCTAAAGAGTTGGGCAAAAAAATCAAGGTATTT. V usage is TRGV9 and J usage is TRGJP. Trimming took 2 bases from V and 5 from J; bases not matched to a gene: 3. The CDR3 is 16 amino acids. Germline V gene sequence: CDR1 GITISATS, CDR2 ISYDGTV (reference sequence).

Turning to this clone: The junction shows a germline mismatch at one end, possibly a read error. V gene TRGV9 combines with J gene TRGJP. Germline-derived CDR1 and CDR2 are GITISATS and ISYDGTV (reference sequence). This CDR3 has 16 residues. Here the CDR3 reads CALWEDTELGKKIKVF. The CDR3, as DNA: TGTGCCTTGTGGGAGGACACAGAGTTGGGCAAAAAGATCAAGGTATTT.

This clone is termed large. A far larger clone is one nucleotide away, so this likely arose from a read error. Other nucleotide sequences in the sample specify the same CDR3. The V call is TRGV9, the J call TRGJP. The CDR3 length is 16 residues. The V gene's germline CDR1 is GITISATS and CDR2 ISYDGTV (reference sequence). The V and J ends lost 3 bases and 3 bases, in that order; junction bases with no gene match: 2. This CDR3 is CALWELQELGKKIKVF. The CDR3 DNA sequence: TGTGCCTTGTGGGAGTTGCAAGAGTTGGGCAAAAAAATCAAGGTATTT.

This clone is labeled as medium-sized. This specimen includes other DNA sequences encoding the same CDR3. J is TRGJP and V is TRGV9. This CDR3 has 17 amino acids. CDR1 GITISATS and CDR2 ISYDGTV come from the germline V gene (reference sequence). The V gene end was trimmed by 2 bases and the J gene end by 2 bases; junction bases not matched to a gene: 3. In nucleotides, the CDR3 is TGTGCCTTGTGGGAGGCTCGGCAAGAGTTGGGCAAAAAAATCAAGGTATTT. Translating gives CALWEARQELGKKIKVF.

The chain carries TRGV4 and TRGJP. CDR3 size: 16 residues. The germline V gene encodes CDR1 EGSTGY and CDR2 YDSYTSSV. Unmatched junction bases numbered 5, after V lost 4 bases and J lost 5 bases. The CDR3 DNA is TGTGCCACCTGGGAAAAAGAAGAGTTGGGCAAAAAAATCAAGGTATTT. It specifies CATWEKEELGKKIKVF.

About this clone: This may be a read error, as it is one base from a much larger clone. Other DNA sequences in this sample translate to the same CDR3. The chain carries TRGV9 and TRGJP. CDR1 GITISATS and CDR2 ISYDGTV come from the germline V gene (reference sequence). The CDR3 sequence is 16 residues long. V dropped 5 bases and J dropped 2; count of bases not matched to a gene: 3. The CDR3 bases are TGTGCCTTGTGGGGGAGGCAAGAGTTGGGCAAAAAAATCAAGGTATTT. Translating it yields CALWGRQELGKKIKVF.

This clone was seen a handful of times. With a much larger clone just one base away, this may be a read error. Other DNA sequences in this sample translate to the same CDR3. The chain carries TRGV9 and TRGJP. Germline V lookup: CDR1 GITISATS, CDR2 ISYDGTV (reference sequence). V dropped 3 bases and J dropped 11; count of bases not matched to a gene: 1. The CDR3 loop spans 13 amino acids. The CDR3 DNA sequence: TGTGCCTTGTGGGAGCTGGGCAAAAAAATCAAGGTATTT. Amino acid sequence: CALWELGKKIKVF.

In its sample, this clone is large (0.1 to 1%). Distinct nucleotide sequences in the sample also encode this CDR3. The CDR3 nucleotides read TGTGCCTTGTGGGAGGAACAAGAGTTGGGCAAAAAAATCAAGGTATTT. As protein: CALWEEQELGKKIKVF. The chain combines TRGV9 with TRGJP. V lost 2 bases to trimming and J lost 4 bases; unmatched junction nucleotides: 2. Germline V CDR1 and CDR2: GITISATS, ISYDGTV (reference sequence). There are 16 residues in the CDR3.

In its sample, this clone is medium-sized (0.01 to 0.1%). The sample contains more than one DNA sequence encoding this CDR3. This chain links TRGV9 with TRGJP. The junction had 2 bases not matched to a gene; V was cut back by 3 bases and J by 6 bases. From germline, CDR1 is GITISATS and CDR2 ISYDGTV (reference sequence). The CDR3 contains 15 residues. The CDR3 nucleotides read TGTGCCTTGTGGGAGAGAGAGTTGGGCAAAAAAATCAAGGTATTT. Translating it yields CALWERELGKKIKVF.

For this clone: Compared with germline, one end of the junction differs, possibly owing to a read error. The chain links TRGV9 to TRGJP. CDR3 size: 14 residues. The V gene's germline CDR1 is GITISATS and CDR2 ISYDGTV (reference sequence). This CDR3 reads CASWVELGKKIKVF. For the CDR3, the DNA is TGTGCCTCGTGGGTCGAGTTGGGCAAAAAAATCAAGGTATTT.

Judged by abundance, this clone is medium-sized. Possible read error: a much larger clone is one base away. Other DNA sequences within the sample encode an identical CDR3. The chain employs TRGV9 and TRGJP. J lost 6 bases, V lost 0 bases, and 2 bases had no gene match. From germline, CDR1 is GITISATS and CDR2 ISYDGTV (reference sequence). There are 16 residues in the CDR3. In DNA form, the CDR3 reads TGTGCCTTGTGGGAGGTGATAGAGTTGGGCAAAAAAATCAAGGTATTT. Protein product: CALWEVIELGKKIKVF.

This clone ranks as large (0.1 to 1%). Other nucleotide sequences from this sample produce the same CDR3. The chain recombines TRGV9 with TRGJP. V gave up 3 bases and J gave up 4 bases; unmatched junction bases: 3. Germline-derived CDR1 and CDR2 are GITISATS and ISYDGTV (reference sequence). The CDR3 loop spans 16 amino acids. The CDR3 here is CALWENQELGKKIKVF. The CDR3 bases are TGTGCCTTGTGGGAGAACCAAGAGTTGGGCAAAAAAATCAAGGTATTT.

This clone was detected only a few times. The junction and the germline gene differ at one end; a read error may be behind it. V and J are TRGV9 and TRGJP. CDR1 is GITISATS and CDR2 is ISYDGTV in the germline V gene (reference sequence). The CDR3 runs 17 residues. CDR3 amino acids: CASWDPRSELGKKIKVF. The DNA of the CDR3 is TGTGCCTCGTGGGACCCCAGGAGCGAGTTGGGCAAAAAAATCAAGGTATTT.

As regards this clone: This sequence may be a read error, since a much larger clone differs from it by one base. The chain joins TRGV2 to TRGJ1 or TRGJ2. The germline V gene has CDR1 EGSNGY and CDR2 YDSYNSKV. Trimming cost V 3 bases and J 7 bases; bases outside gene matches: 6. The CDR3 loop spans 12 amino acids. CDR3 DNA sequence: TGTGCCACCTGGGACAGGCCCTATAAGAAACTCTTT. This gives the protein CATWDRPYKKLF.

A remark on this clone: Other DNA sequences from this sample encode an identical CDR3 as well. The chain is built from TRGV9 and TRGJP. Germline CDR1 is GITISATS and CDR2 is ISYDGTV (reference sequence). The V and J ends lost 0 bases and 6 bases, in that order; junction bases with no gene match: 5. This CDR3 region has 17 residues. Here the CDR3 DNA reads TGTGCCTTGTGGGAGGTGCGTATAGAGTTGGGCAAAAAAATCAAGGTATTT. Translating gives CALWEVRIELGKKIKVF.

Only a few counts were recorded for this clone. A read error is possible here, since a much larger clone lies one base away. Within the sample, other DNA sequences also encode this same CDR3. The V call is TRGV9, the J call TRGJP. Trimming cost V 1 base and J 2 bases; bases outside gene matches: 2. This CDR3 is built from 17 residues. Germline V CDR1 and CDR2: GITISATS, ISYDGTV (reference sequence). CDR3 residues: CALWEVRQELGKKIKVF. The DNA for the CDR3 is TGTGCCTTGTGGGAGGTTCGGCAAGAGTTGGGCAAAAAAATCAAGGTATTT.

A remark on this clone: This may be a read error: a much more frequent sequence differs by one nucleotide. Distinct nucleotide sequences in the sample also encode this CDR3. The chain is built from TRGV9 and TRGJP. The CDR3 is 17 residues long. The V gene's germline CDR1 is GITISATS and CDR2 ISYDGTV (reference sequence). Here the CDR3 reads CALWEVQSELGKKIKVF. The CDR3 DNA sequence: TGCGCCTTGTGGGAGGTGCAATCAGAGTTGGGCAAAAAAATCAAGGTATTT.

By its share, this clone is medium-sized. V is TRGV9 and J is TRGJP. CDR1 is GITISATS, CDR2 ISYDGTV, per germline (reference sequence). CDR3 length equals 16 residues. J gave up 1 base and V 4 bases, and 1 base lay outside the gene matches. The CDR3 coding sequence is TGTGCCTTGTGGGACGGGCAAGAGTTGGGCAAAAAAATCAAGGTATTT. Translated, it gives CALWDGQELGKKIKVF.

As for this clone: Being one base from a much bigger clone, this may be a read error. The rearrangement links TRGV8 to TRGJP1. The CDR3 totals 13 residues. The germline V gene encodes CDR1 VENAVY and CDR2 YDSYNSRV. CDR3 in DNA: TGTGCCACCTGGGATACCACTGGTTGGTTCAAGACATTT. This sequence encodes CATWDTTGWFKTF.

Turning to this clone: Given a far larger clone just one base away, this is likely a sequencing read error. Other DNA sequences in the same sample also yield this CDR3. The chain uses TRGV9 and TRGJP. The CDR3 runs to 15 residues. Germline V gene sequence: CDR1 GITISATS, CDR2 ISYDGTV (reference sequence). The CDR3 sequence is CALWEQELGKKIKVF. For the CDR3, the DNA is TGTGCCCTGTGGGAGCAAGAGTTGGGCAAAAAAATCAAGGTATTT.

This clone appeared a few times. The V gene is TRGV9, the J gene TRGJP. Judging by the DNA end, TRGJP1 fits better; the J call may be wrong. Looked up from germline, CDR1 is GITISATS and CDR2 is ISYDGTV (reference sequence). CDR3 length: 19 amino acids. The CDR3 DNA follows: TGTGCCTTGTGGGAGGTGCAAGGGAGCCAAGAGTTGGGCAAAAAAATCAAGATATTT. The encoded protein is CALWEVQGSQELGKKIKIF.

For this clone: Other DNA sequences of this sample code for an identical CDR3. The chain combines TRGV9 with TRGJP. This CDR3 has 16 amino acids. Germline CDR1 is GITISATS and CDR2 is ISYDGTV (reference sequence). V was pared by 3 bases and J by 7 bases, with 6 bases of the junction left unmatched. CDR3 region: CALWESRELGKKIKVF. The CDR3 coding sequence is TGTGCCTTGTGGGAGTCACGGGAGTTGGGCAAAAAAATCAAGGTATTT.

Judged by abundance, this clone is medium-sized (0.01 to 0.1%). This sample includes further DNA sequences coding for the same CDR3. The chain has TRGV9 and TRGJP. This CDR3 is 16 amino acids long. The germline V gene encodes CDR1 GITISATS and CDR2 ISYDGTV (reference sequence). V trimming: 1 base; J trimming: 6 bases; junction bases outside the gene matches: 3. CDR3: CALWEVVELGKKIKVF. The CDR3 DNA sequence: TGTGCCTTGTGGGAGGTTGTAGAGTTGGGCAAAAAAATCAAGGTATTT.

By share of the sample, this clone is medium-sized (0.01 to 0.1%). The sample carries other DNA sequences with the same CDR3. The chain carries TRGV9 and TRGJP. Trimming cost V 2 bases and J 4 bases; bases outside gene matches: 5. CDR3 length equals 17 residues. Germline values: CDR1 GITISATS, CDR2 ISYDGTV (reference sequence). In DNA, the CDR3 is TGTGCCTTGTGGGAGGCCCCACAAGAGTTGGGCAAAAAAATCAAGGTATTT. This codes for CALWEAPQELGKKIKVF.

By sample fraction, this clone is medium-sized. A much larger clone differs by one base, so this may be a read error. This CDR3 is also generated by other DNA sequences in the sample. V is TRGV9 and J is TRGJP. Per germline, CDR1 GITISATS and CDR2 ISYDGTV (reference sequence). The CDR3 contains 15 residues. The V segment lost 0 bases and the J segment 10 bases; nucleotides outside the gene matches: 3. The CDR3 is CALWEVQLGKKIKVF. Here the CDR3 DNA reads TGTGCCTTGTGGGAGGTGCAATTGGGCAAAAAAATCAAGGTATTT.